Below are 28 T cell receptor beta chains sequenced from a single sample in a study of blood T cell repertoires in COVID-19. TCRdb's table, derived via immunoSEQ multiplex PCR, lists solely in-frame clones and lacks some. Of 220,000 or so clones listed, under 90% are singletons. The sequencing input was peripheral blood. These receptors came from a man aged 25-40 years with active or convalescent COVID-19.

V and J are TRBV10-3 and TRBJ1-2; TRBD1 aligns across 9 bases. This CDR3 contains 14 residues. Germline-derived CDR1 and CDR2 are ENHRY and SYGVKD. The junction had 4 bases not matched to a gene; V was cut back by 3 bases and J by 5 bases. The CDR3 bases are TGTGCCATCAGTGAAGCCGGGACAGGGTATGGCTACACCTTC. Translated, it gives CAISEAGTGYGYTF.

The chain joins TRBV9 to TRBJ2-6, with no clear D. Trimming pared 2 bases from V and 0 bases from J, leaving 12 bases between. Germline V CDR1 and CDR2: SGDLS, YYNGEE. This CDR3 is built from 17 residues. As DNA, the CDR3 is TGTGCCAGCAGCGTGACCCCAGGTACCTCTGGGGCCAACGTCCTGACTTTC. Translated: CASSVTPGTSGANVLTF.

This clone has just one count. The gene calls are TRBV10-1 and TRBJ2-1; the match to TRBD1 covers 9 bases. The CDR3 totals 13 residues. CDR1 and CDR2 (germline): WNHNN, SYGVQD (reference sequence). J was trimmed by 8 bases and V by 3 bases; bases with no gene match: 2. CDR3 sequence (DNA): TGCGCCAGCAGTGATACAGGGGGCGATGAGCAGTTCTTC. This translates into CASSDTGGDEQFF.

The rearrangement links TRBV30 to TRBJ1-2; a weak D match, TRBD1 (6 bases). The CDR3 is 18 amino acids. Germline values: CDR1 GTSNPN, CDR2 SVGIG (reference sequence). V gave up 0 bases and J gave up 6 bases, with 26 bases separating them. The CDR3 DNA is TGTGCCTGGAGTGTAAGGCACCGGCAGGGGCCGTGGTTAAATGGCTACACCTTC. Translation gives CAWSVRHRQGPWLNGYTF.

J is TRBJ2-3 and V is TRBV21-1; TRBD2, the table's D call, lacks a check against the DNA. TRBV21-1 is listed as a pseudogene. CDR3 length: 17 amino acids. The CDR3 reads CASSKKGRGHLTDTQYF. The CDR3 DNA reads TGTGCCAGCAGCAAAAAGGGCCGGGGTCACCTCACAGATACGCAGTATTTT.

This chain connects TRBV6-5 to TRBJ2-5, with 10 positions matching TRBD2. V lost 4 bases to trimming and J lost 3 bases; unmatched junction nucleotides: 8. The CDR3 runs to 16 residues. Germline V lookup: CDR1 MNHEY, CDR2 SVGAGI. DNA of the CDR3: TGTGCCAGCAGTTCCACCCAACTAGCGGGGAAAGAGACCCAGTACTTC. Translation gives CASSSTQLAGKETQYF.

The genes are TRBV28 and TRBJ2-3; D may be TRBD2 (5 bases). This CDR3 comprises 14 residues. Per the germline V gene, CDR1 is MDHEN and CDR2 is SYDVKM. V was pared by 7 bases and J by 10 bases, with 21 bases between. DNA for the CDR3: TGTGCCAGCATGGCTAGCTTCACAGAGGTCGCGCAGTATTTT. This codes for CASMASFTEVAQYF.

The chain has TRBV19 and TRBJ2-5; TRBD1 might be the D (8 bases). Germline lookup yields CDR1 LNHDA and CDR2 SQIVND (reference sequence). The CDR3 contains 16 residues. V was pared by 5 bases and J by 3 bases, with 19 bases between. The CDR3 sequence is CASSPPQGGWKETQYF. In nucleotides, the CDR3 is TGTGCCAGTAGTCCACCACAGGGGGGGTGGAAAGAGACCCAGTACTTC.

V gene TRBV11-2 combines with J gene TRBJ1-1, with 9 bases matching TRBD1. After removal of 2 bases from V and 8 bases from J, the junction contained 6 bases not matched to a gene. Looked up from germline, CDR1 is SGHAT and CDR2 is FQNNGV. The CDR3 length is 14 residues. CDR3 sequence (DNA): TGTGCCAGCAGCTTAAACCTTGGGACAGGGGAAGCTTTCTTT. It translates to CASSLNLGTGEAFF.

The V call is TRBV5-5, the J call TRBJ2-6; possible D gene TRBD1, 6 bases. Germline CDR1 is SGHKS and CDR2 is YYEKEE (reference sequence). V was cut by 4 bases and J by 3 bases, with 14 bases left in between. The CDR3 spans 16 residues. The CDR3 nucleotides are TGTGCCAGCAGCCTGGGGACATCCGATGGGGCCAACGTCCTGACTTTC. This sequence encodes CASSLGTSDGANVLTF.

The chain uses TRBV7-9 and TRBJ1-3; TRBD1 might be the D (5 bases). Deletions cut 2 bases from V and 2 bases from J, with 13 bases between. Germline values: CDR1 SEHNR, CDR2 FQNEAQ (reference sequence). The CDR3 extends over 16 amino acids. CDR3 bases: TGTGCCAGCAGCTTAAATCTCTGGACAACTGGAAACACCATATATTTT. Translating gives CASSLNLWTTGNTIYF.

The genes are TRBV19 and TRBJ1-2; 9 nucleotides line up with TRBD1. Trimming cost V 4 bases and J 4 bases; bases outside gene matches: 13. CDR1 is LNHDA and CDR2 is SQIVND in the germline V gene (reference sequence). The CDR3 extends over 17 amino acids. The CDR3 bases are TGTGCCAGTAGTAACCCCAACCACAGGGGGCTGGGCTATGGCTACACCTTC. This gives the protein CASSNPNHRGLGYGYTF.

This clone was counted between two and nine times. The CDR3 loop is CASSLLTGIGYEQYF. Written as DNA, the CDR3 is TGTGCCAGCAGCTTATTAACGGGGATTGGGTACGAGCAGTACTTC. The chain carries TRBV7-3 and TRBJ2-7, with D possibly being TRBD2 (5 bases). Germline CDR1 SGHTA, CDR2 FQGTGA. CDR3 size: 15 residues. V was pared by 2 bases and J by 4 bases, with 15 bases between. The complete variable domain, with remaining parts taken from reference TRBV7-3 and TRBJ2-7, reads GAGVSQTPSNKVTEKGKYVELRCDPISGHTALYWYRQSLGQGPEFLIYFQGTGAADDSGLPNDRFFAVRPEGSVSTLKIQRTERGDSAVYLCASSLLTGIGYEQYFGPGTRLTVT.

This clone was observed a single time. The chain joins TRBV30 to TRBJ1-1; 7 nucleotides agree with TRBD1. Germline-derived CDR1 and CDR2 are GTSNPN and SVGIG (reference sequence). The CDR3 is 12 residues long. V lost 3 bases, J lost 9 bases, and 7 bases stayed unmatched. CDR3 residues: CAWRGDSGQAFF. As DNA, the CDR3 is TGTGCCTGGAGGGGGGACAGCGGACAAGCTTTCTTT.

The chain links TRBV30 to TRBJ2-4, with TRBD1 matching over 10 bases. CDR3 length equals 18 residues. Unmatched junction bases numbered 11, after V lost 1 base and J lost 2 bases. Germline V lookup: CDR1 GTSNPN, CDR2 SVGIG (reference sequence). The CDR3 region is CAWSAKTGTGVPKNIQYF. The CDR3 bases are TGTGCCTGGAGTGCCAAAACCGGGACAGGGGTCCCCAAAAACATTCAGTACTTC.

V gene TRBV18 combines with J gene TRBJ1-1; 7 bases fit TRBD1. The CDR3 is made up of 16 amino acids. V was pared by 3 bases and J by 0 bases, with 7 bases of the junction left unmatched. CDR1 is KGHSH, CDR2 LQKENI, per germline. CDR3: CASSPGQAFMNTEAFF. The CDR3 DNA reads as TGTGCCAGCTCACCTGGACAGGCTTTTATGAACACTGAAGCTTTCTTT.

The chain employs TRBV2 and TRBJ2-3; D remains unclear. Between the trimmed V and J ends, which lost 9 bases and 3 bases, there was a span of 7 bases. Germline lookup yields CDR1 SNHLY and CDR2 FYNNEI. The CDR3 sequence is 11 residues long. CDR3 in DNA: TGTGCCAGTAGGCGGACAGATACGCAGTATTTT. This encodes CASRRTDTQYF.

This clone was observed once. The genes are TRBV24-1 and TRBJ1-5, with 7 nucleotides matching TRBD1. The J segment lost 2 bases and the V segment lost 10 bases, leaving 4 bases of the junction unmatched. The length of the CDR3 is 13 residues. CDR1 is KGHDR and CDR2 is SFDVKD in the germline V gene. The CDR3 spells CATQGVGNQPQHF. Here the CDR3 DNA reads TGTGCCACGCAGGGGGTTGGCAATCAGCCCCAGCATTTT.

CDR3 nucleotide sequence: TGTGCCAGCAGCCACCGGACAATCGCGAACACCGGGGAGCTGTTTTTT. This translates into CASSHRTIANTGELFF. This chain connects TRBV5-6 to TRBJ2-2; possible D gene TRBD1, 5 bases. From germline, CDR1 is SGHDT and CDR2 YYEEEE. The CDR3 contains 16 residues. Trimming took 4 bases from V and 0 from J, leaving 13 bases between them.

The chain joins TRBV10-3 to TRBJ1-6; possibly TRBD1 for D (5 bases). Trimming cost V 1 base and J 6 bases, with 7 bases left between them. The V gene's germline CDR1 is ENHRY and CDR2 SYGVKD. The CDR3 has 14 residues. The CDR3: CAISEWGVNSPLHF. The CDR3 coding sequence is TGTGCCATCAGTGAGTGGGGGGTTAATTCACCCCTCCACTTT.

The chain couples TRBV6-5 to TRBJ1-5; D unclear. V was trimmed by 7 bases and J by 4 bases, leaving 8 bases between them. CDR3 length: 12 amino acids. Germline values: CDR1 MNHEY, CDR2 SVGAGI. CDR3 DNA sequence: TGTGCCAGCAAGCGATCAAATCAGCCCCAGCATTTT. Translating it yields CASKRSNQPQHF.

The chain combines TRBV6-6 with TRBJ1-2; D is perhaps TRBD1 (6 bases). CDR3 length: 15 amino acids. Germline loops: CDR1 MNHNY, CDR2 SVGAGI (reference sequence). V lost 7 bases and J 0 bases, leaving 15 bases between the germline ends. The CDR3 loop is CASTPQGMSNYGYTF. CDR3 nucleotides: TGTGCCAGCACTCCGCAGGGGATGTCTAACTATGGCTACACCTTC.

This chain uses TRBV19 with TRBJ1-6; D gene ambiguous. The germline V and J ends were trimmed by 4 bases and 12 bases, with 13 bases remaining between them. Germline CDR1 LNHDA, CDR2 SQIVND (reference sequence). This CDR3 is built from 13 residues. CDR3 protein: CASSKAHDGPLHF. For the CDR3, the DNA is TGTGCCAGTAGTAAAGCCCATGATGGACCCCTCCACTTT. Complete variable domain (other parts from reference TRBV19 and TRBJ1-6): DGGITQSPKYLFRKEGQNVTLSCEQNLNHDAMYWYRQDPGQGLRLIYYSQIVNDFQKGDIAEGYSVSREKKESFPLTVTSAQKNPTAFYLCASSKAHDGPLHFGNGTRLTVT.

The chain recombines TRBV2 with TRBJ2-7; D might be TRBD2 (5 bases). V lost 6 bases to trimming and J lost 2 bases, with 11 bases between them. The CDR3 runs to 13 residues. Per germline, CDR1 SNHLY and CDR2 FYNNEI. Here the CDR3 DNA reads TGTGCCAGCAGATCTAGCCCAGCCTACGAGCAGTACTTC. Translation gives CASRSSPAYEQYF.

The CDR3 DNA reads TGCGCCAGCAGTTCAGGTGCCGGGGCCAACGTCCTGACTTTC. Translated, it gives CASSSGAGANVLTF. The rearrangement joins TRBV10-1 to TRBJ2-6, with D unresolved. Germline CDR1 WNHNN, CDR2 SYGVQD (reference sequence). This CDR3 region has 14 residues. V shed 5 bases and J shed 4 bases, with 9 bases lying between them.

The V gene is TRBV3-1 (or the pseudogene TRBV3-2), the J gene TRBJ2-1, with D possibly being TRBD1 (5 bases). The CDR3 covers 16 residues. CDR1 LGHDT and CDR2 YNNKEL come from the germline V gene (reference sequence). V was shortened by 0 bases and J by 2 bases, with 11 bases between the two germline ends. Here the CDR3 DNA reads TGTGCCAGCAGCCAAGATGGTAGGGGAACCTACAATGAGCAGTTCTTC. This translates into CASSQDGRGTYNEQFF.

The J gene is TRBJ1-1, the V gene TRBV28; D unclear. The CDR3 has 11 amino acids. Trimming cost V 9 bases and J 6 bases, with 11 bases left between them. CDR1 is MDHEN, CDR2 SYDVKM, per germline. The CDR3 reads CASTSTAEAFF. The CDR3 DNA reads TGTGCCAGTACGTCTACAGCTGAAGCTTTCTTT.

The chain links TRBV18 to TRBJ1-4; no firm D call. The CDR3 loop spans 15 amino acids. V was cut by 3 bases and J by 5 bases, with 13 bases left in between. CDR1 and CDR2 (germline): KGHSH, LQKENI. CDR3 residues: CASSPGRSRNEKLFF. CDR3 nucleotides: TGTGCCAGCTCACCGGGCCGCAGCCGGAATGAAAAACTGTTTTTT.